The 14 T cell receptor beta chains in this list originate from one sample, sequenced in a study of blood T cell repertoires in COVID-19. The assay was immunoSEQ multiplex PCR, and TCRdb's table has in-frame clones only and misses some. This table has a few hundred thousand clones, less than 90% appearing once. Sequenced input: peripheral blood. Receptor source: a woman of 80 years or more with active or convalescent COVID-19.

As DNA, the CDR3 is TGTGCCAGCAGCCCAGGGAATTCACCCCTCCACTTT. Its translation is CASSPGNSPLHF. The gene calls are TRBV3-1 (or the pseudogene TRBV3-2) and TRBJ1-6; perhaps TRBD1 as D (5 bases). The CDR3 length is 12 residues. Germline-derived CDR1 and CDR2 are LGHDT and YNNKEL (reference sequence). Trimming pared 4 bases from V and 7 bases from J, leaving 5 bases between.

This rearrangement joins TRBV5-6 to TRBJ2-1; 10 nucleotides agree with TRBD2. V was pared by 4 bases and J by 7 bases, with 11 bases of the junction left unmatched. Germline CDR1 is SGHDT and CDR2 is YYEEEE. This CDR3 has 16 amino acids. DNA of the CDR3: TGTGCCAGCAGCACACCGGGACTAGCGCGTGGGAATGAGCAGTTCTTC. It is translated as CASSTPGLARGNEQFF.

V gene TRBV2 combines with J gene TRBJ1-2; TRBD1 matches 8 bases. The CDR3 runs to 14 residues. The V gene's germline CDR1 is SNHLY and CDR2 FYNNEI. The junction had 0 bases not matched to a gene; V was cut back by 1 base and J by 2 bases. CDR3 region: CASSEGQGNYGYTF. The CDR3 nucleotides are TGTGCCAGCAGTGAAGGACAGGGGAACTATGGCTACACCTTC.

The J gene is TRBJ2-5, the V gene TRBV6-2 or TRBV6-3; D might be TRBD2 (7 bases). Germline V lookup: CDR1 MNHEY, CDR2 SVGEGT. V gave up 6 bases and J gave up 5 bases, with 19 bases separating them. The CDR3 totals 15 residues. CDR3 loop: CASSRTGGRGETQYF. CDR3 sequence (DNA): TGTGCCAGCAGCAGGACCGGGGGGCGCGGGGAGACCCAGTACTTC.

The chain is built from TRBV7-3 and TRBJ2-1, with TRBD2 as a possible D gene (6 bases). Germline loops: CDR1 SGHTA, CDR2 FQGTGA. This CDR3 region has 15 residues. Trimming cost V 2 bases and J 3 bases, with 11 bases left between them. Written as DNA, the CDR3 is TGTGCCAGCAGCTTAGTCGCGGGGCTCTACAATGAGCAGTTCTTC. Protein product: CASSLVAGLYNEQFF.

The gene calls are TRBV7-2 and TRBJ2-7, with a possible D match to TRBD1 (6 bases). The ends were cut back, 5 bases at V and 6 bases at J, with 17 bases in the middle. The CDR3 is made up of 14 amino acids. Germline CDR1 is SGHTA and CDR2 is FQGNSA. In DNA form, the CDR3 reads TGTGCCAGCAGCCCCGGGACACGCGTGGCCGAGCAGTACTTC. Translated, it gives CASSPGTRVAEQYF.

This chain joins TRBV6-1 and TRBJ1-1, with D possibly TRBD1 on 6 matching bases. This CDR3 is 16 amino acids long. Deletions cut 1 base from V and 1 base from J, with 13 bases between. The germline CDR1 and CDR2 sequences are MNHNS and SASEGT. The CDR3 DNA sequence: TGTGCCAGCAGTGAAGTCCGGACAGTTACGAACACTGAAGCTTTCTTT. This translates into CASSEVRTVTNTEAFF.

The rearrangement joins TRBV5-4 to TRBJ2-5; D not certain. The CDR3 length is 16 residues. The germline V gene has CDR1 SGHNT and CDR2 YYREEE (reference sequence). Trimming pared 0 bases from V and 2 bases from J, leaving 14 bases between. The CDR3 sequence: CASSLVVSSGQETQYF. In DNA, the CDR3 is TGTGCCAGCAGCTTGGTTGTGTCCTCCGGGCAAGAGACCCAGTACTTC.

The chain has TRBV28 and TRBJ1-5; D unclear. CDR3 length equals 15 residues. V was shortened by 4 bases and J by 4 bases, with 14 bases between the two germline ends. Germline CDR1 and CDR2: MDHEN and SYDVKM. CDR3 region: CASSSVGLINQPQHF. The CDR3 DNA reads TGTGCCAGCAGTTCTGTTGGACTGATAAATCAGCCCCAGCATTTT.

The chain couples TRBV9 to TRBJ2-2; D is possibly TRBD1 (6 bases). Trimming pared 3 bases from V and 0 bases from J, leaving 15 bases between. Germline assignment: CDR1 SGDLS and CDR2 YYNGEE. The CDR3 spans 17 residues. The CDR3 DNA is TGTGCCAGCAGCGGCCTACGGGACATAGCGAACACCGGGGAGCTGTTTTTT. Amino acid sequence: CASSGLRDIANTGELFF.

The CDR3 DNA sequence: TGTGCCAGCTCACAGGATGACAGGGGGCCAGTAGCTTTCTTT. Protein product: CASSQDDRGPVAFF. The V call is TRBV18, the J call TRBJ1-1; 10 nucleotides align to TRBD1. This CDR3 has 14 residues. The ends lost 4 bases at V and 10 bases at J; junction bases unmatched: 9. The germline gives CDR1 KGHSH, CDR2 LQKENI.

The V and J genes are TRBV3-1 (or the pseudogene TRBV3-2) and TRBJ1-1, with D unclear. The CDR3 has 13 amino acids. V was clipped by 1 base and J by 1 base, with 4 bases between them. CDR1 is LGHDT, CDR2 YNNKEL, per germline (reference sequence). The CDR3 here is CASSQAWNTEAFF. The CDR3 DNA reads TGTGCCAGCAGCCAAGCCTGGAACACTGAAGCTTTCTTT.

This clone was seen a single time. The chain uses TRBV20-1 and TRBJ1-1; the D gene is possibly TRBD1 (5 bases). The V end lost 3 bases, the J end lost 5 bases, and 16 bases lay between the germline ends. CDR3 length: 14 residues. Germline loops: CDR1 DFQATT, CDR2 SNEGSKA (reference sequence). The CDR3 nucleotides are TGCAGTGCTAGTTTAAGGGGTTTCCCTACTGAAGCTTTCTTT. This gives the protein CSASLRGFPTEAFF.

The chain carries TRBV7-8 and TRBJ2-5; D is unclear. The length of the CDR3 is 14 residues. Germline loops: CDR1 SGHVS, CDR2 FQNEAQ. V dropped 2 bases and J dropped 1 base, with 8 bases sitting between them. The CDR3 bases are TGTGCCAGCAGCTTAACAGAGACCCAAGAGACCCAGTACTTC. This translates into CASSLTETQETQYF.